Listed here are 16 T cell receptor beta chains from one sample, sequenced in a study of response to subunit inactivated influenza vaccine. MiXCR, applied by TCRdb to the RT-PCR reads, yields one record per CDR3 protein. The sample has approximately 680,000 distinct CDR3 sequences, 15% to 19% seen once. The sequencing here drew on PBMCs from blood, taken roughly 13 days after vaccination. The source is a man aged 45 to 65 who received an inactivated influenza vaccine.

The chain links TRBV29-1 to TRBJ1-5; tentative D call: TRBD1 (6 bases). Germline CDR1 is SQVTM and CDR2 is ANQGSEA. CDR3 length equals 13 residues. Trimming removed 4 bases from V and 4 bases from J, with 11 bases in between. This CDR3 reads CSVGGTRNQPQHF. The CDR3 bases are TGCAGCGTTGGGGGGACACGAAATCAGCCCCAGCATTTT.

The table lists this clonotype with a few counts. This chain connects TRBV3-1 to TRBJ1-1; TRBD1 might be the D (5 bases). Germline lookup yields CDR1 LGHDT and CDR2 YNNKEL (reference sequence). The ends were cut back, 5 bases at V and 7 bases at J, with 8 bases in the middle. This CDR3 region has 11 residues. This chain's CDR3 is CASSGDYEAFF. The CDR3 nucleotides read TGTGCCAGCAGCGGGGACTATGAAGCTTTCTTT.

This clonotype showed up many times. The genes are TRBV29-1 and TRBJ2-1, with TRBD2 matching 13 bases. The length of the CDR3 is 15 residues. The V segment lost 3 bases and the J segment 1 base; nucleotides outside the gene matches: 0. The germline gives CDR1 SQVTM, CDR2 ANQGSEA. The CDR3 DNA is TGCAGCGTTGAGACTAGCGGGAGGTCCTACAATGAGCAGTTCTTC. It is translated as CSVETSGRSYNEQFF.

The table lists this clonotype with many counts. The J gene is TRBJ2-5, the V gene TRBV28; 10 bases map to TRBD2. This CDR3 is 16 amino acids long. Looked up from germline, CDR1 is MDHEN and CDR2 is SYDVKM. Trimming took 1 base from V and 6 from J; bases not matched to a gene: 8. CDR3 region: CASSLSPSGSRKTQYF. CDR3 DNA: TGTGCCAGCAGTTTATCCCCTAGCGGGAGCAGAAAGACCCAGTACTTC.

The chain links TRBV7-2 to TRBJ1-3; no definite D call. Germline V gives CDR1 SGHTA, CDR2 FQGNSA. This CDR3 has 15 residues. Trimming shortened V by 2 bases and J by 0 bases, and 8 bases separated the two germline ends. The CDR3: CASSLRGGSGNTIYF. CDR3 nucleotides: TGTGCCAGCAGCTTACGGGGAGGCTCTGGAAACACCATATATTTT.

V gene TRBV4-1 combines with J gene TRBJ2-7; the D call may be TRBD1 or TRBD2 (5 bases each). The V gene lost 0 bases and the J gene lost 7 bases, with 16 bases spanning the gap. CDR3 length: 15 amino acids. Germline V lookup: CDR1 MGHRA, CDR2 YSYEKL. CDR3 sequence reads: CASSQDGGPIREQYF. DNA for the CDR3: TGCGCCAGCAGCCAAGATGGGGGACCAATACGGGAGCAGTACTTC.

The gene calls are TRBV29-1 and TRBJ2-3, with a possible D match to TRBD2 (6 bases). The CDR3 has 16 residues. V shed 0 bases and J shed 6 bases, with 19 bases lying between them. The germline CDR1 and CDR2 sequences are SQVTM and ANQGSEA. DNA of the CDR3: TGCAGCGTTGAAGATCCCGAGACTAGAGGGATCGATACGCAGTATTTT. Its protein product is CSVEDPETRGIDTQYF.

There are a few counts of this clonotype. The chain recombines TRBV25-1 with TRBJ2-7; D might be TRBD2 (6 bases). Between the trimmed V and J ends, which lost 3 bases and 6 bases, there was a span of 18 bases. Germline assignment: CDR1 MGHDK and CDR2 SYGVNS. The length of the CDR3 is 15 residues. For the CDR3, the DNA is TGTGCCAGCAGTGACCGGACGGGAGTTTGGTTCGAGCAGTACTTC. This codes for CASSDRTGVWFEQYF.

In this sample, this clonotype turned up a few times. V gene TRBV19 combines with J gene TRBJ2-2; D might be TRBD2 (7 bases). The CDR3 runs to 15 residues. Germline loops: CDR1 LNHDA, CDR2 SQIVND (reference sequence). V dropped 7 bases and J dropped 4 bases, with 16 bases sitting between them. DNA of the CDR3: TGTGCCAGTACCCTAGGGGGGGTAAGCACCGGGGAGCTGTTTTTT. Its protein is CASTLGGVSTGELFF. Filled out from reference TRBV19 and TRBJ2-2, the complete variable domain reads DGGITQSPKYLFRKEGQNVTLSCEQNLNHDAMYWYRQDPGQGLRLIYYSQIVNDFQKGDIAEGYSVSREKKESFPLTVTSAQKNPTAFYLCASTLGGVSTGELFFGEGSRLTVL.

This clonotype was counted many times. The chain couples TRBV12-3 or TRBV12-4 to TRBJ2-7; TRBD2 is a possible D gene (5 bases). This CDR3 spans 13 amino acids. The germline V and J ends were trimmed by 6 bases and 0 bases, with 9 bases remaining between them. The CDR3 reads CASRPRDSYEQYF. The CDR3 DNA sequence: TGTGCCAGCAGGCCGAGGGACTCCTACGAGCAGTACTTC.

The chain uses TRBV7-9 and TRBJ1-4, with D unclear. The CDR3 is made up of 15 amino acids. Trimming stripped 5 bases from V and 1 base from J, with 11 bases between. Germline V gives CDR1 SEHNR, CDR2 FQNEAQ (reference sequence). The CDR3 nucleotides are TGTGCCAGCAGCAGCGGACGAATAACTAATGAAAAACTGTTTTTT. Translation gives CASSSGRITNEKLFF.

This clonotype was found a few times. V gene TRBV29-1 combines with J gene TRBJ2-7; 10 bases map to TRBD1. There are 13 residues in the CDR3. V lost 6 bases and J lost 4; bases outside the gene matches: 6. Germline V gene sequence: CDR1 SQVTM, CDR2 ANQGSEA. CDR3 protein: CSVGTGALYEQYF. The CDR3 DNA reads TGCAGCGTGGGGACAGGGGCGTTATACGAGCAGTACTTC.

This clonotype was seen only a few times. The gene calls are TRBV12-3 or TRBV12-4 and TRBJ2-1; 7 positions agree with TRBD2. The CDR3 has 13 residues. J gave up 5 bases and V 5 bases, and 3 bases lay outside the gene matches. CDR3 loop: CASSLREDNEQFF. The CDR3 coding sequence is TGTGCCAGCAGTCTCCGGGAGGACAATGAGCAGTTCTTC.

This clonotype was observed at least ten times. This chain links TRBV7-2 with TRBJ1-6, with 10 bases that match TRBD1. CDR3 length: 16 residues. J lost 7 bases, V lost 5 bases, and 8 bases had no gene match. CDR1 is SGHTA and CDR2 is FQGNSA in the germline V gene. CDR3 bases: TGTGCCAGCAGCGCCTCTCGGACAGGGGGAAATTCACCCCTCCACTTT. Translated: CASSASRTGGNSPLHF.

This clonotype was recorded a few times. V gene TRBV29-1 combines with J gene TRBJ2-7, with TRBD1 identical over 10 bases. With 7 bases clipped from V and 5 bases from J, the junction kept 11 bases outside the gene matches. CDR1 and CDR2 (germline): SQVTM, ANQGSEA. The CDR3 covers 14 residues. CDR3: CSGRHGTGAHEQYF. Here the CDR3 DNA reads TGCAGCGGGAGGCACGGGACAGGGGCCCACGAGCAGTACTTC.

This clonotype was picked up many times. This rearrangement joins TRBV6-2 or TRBV6-3 to TRBJ1-1; D is possibly TRBD1 (6 bases). This CDR3 spans 13 amino acids. Deletions cut 6 bases from V and 4 bases from J, with 12 bases between. CDR1 is MNHEY and CDR2 is SVGEGT in the germline V gene. This chain's CDR3 is CASSTTGSTEAFF. The CDR3 DNA reads as TGTGCCAGCAGCACAACAGGGTCCACTGAAGCTTTCTTT.